Below are 12 T cell receptor beta chains sequenced from a single sample in a study of cytomegalovirus exposure and HLA in healthy donors. PCR employed 60 Vbeta and 13 Jbeta primers. The table came from immunoSEQ multiplex PCR; TCRdb's copy has only in-frame clones and leaves some out. The table records some 190,000 clones, about three quarters of them present only once. The sequencing input was PBMCs. All receptors come from a man between 18 and 35 years old in good health and CMV-seronegative.

The chain links TRBV5-1 to TRBJ2-5; 7 positions match TRBD1. The tail of the sequence fits TRBJ2-7 better, so the J call may be wrong. There are 15 residues in the CDR3. The germline gives CDR1 SGHRS, CDR2 YFSETQ. CDR3 in amino acids: CASSSRDSVPYEQYF. The DNA for the CDR3 is TGCGCCAGCAGCTCCCGGGACAGCGTTCCCTACGAGCAGTACTTC.

The chain links TRBV28 to TRBJ2-7; tentative D call: TRBD2 (6 bases). Trimming removed 2 bases at V and 0 bases at J, with 14 bases between. This CDR3 contains 16 residues. CDR1 is MDHEN and CDR2 is SYDVKM in the germline V gene. The CDR3 coding sequence is TGTGCCAGCAGTTTAGAGATGGGCGGGACCTCCTACGAGCAGTACTTC. This codes for CASSLEMGGTSYEQYF.

The chain employs TRBV27 and TRBJ2-7; 7 bases match TRBD1. J was trimmed by 6 bases and V by 7 bases; bases with no gene match: 12. The CDR3 covers 14 residues. Germline values: CDR1 MNHEY, CDR2 SMNVEV (reference sequence). This chain's CDR3 is CASTPGGSRREQYF. Here the CDR3 DNA reads TGTGCCAGCACACCAGGGGGAAGCCGTCGCGAGCAGTACTTC.

The chain recombines TRBV5-4 with TRBJ2-1; 7 nucleotides agree with TRBD1. With 0 bases clipped from V and 9 bases from J, the junction kept 9 bases outside the gene matches. The CDR3 is 15 amino acids. Germline CDR1 is SGHNT and CDR2 is YYREEE (reference sequence). The DNA for the CDR3 is TGTGCCAGCAGCTTGGTTCAGGTGACAGGGATTGAGCAGTTCTTC. It translates to CASSLVQVTGIEQFF.

This clone was seen a handful of times. V is TRBV10-1 and J is TRBJ2-3; 10 bases are a match to TRBD2. This CDR3 has 16 amino acids. CDR1 is WNHNN and CDR2 is SYGVQD in the germline V gene (reference sequence). Germline trimming cut 0 bases from V and 1 base from J; bases unmatched to any gene: 1. The CDR3 region is CASSESGTSGTDTQYF. The DNA of the CDR3 is TGCGCCAGCAGTGAGTCCGGGACTAGCGGCACAGATACGCAGTATTTT.

V and J are TRBV12-5 and TRBJ2-1; 9 positions agree with TRBD2. The CDR3 sequence is 16 residues long. The germline gives CDR1 LGHNT, CDR2 FRNRAP. Germline trimming cut 0 bases from V and 8 bases from J; bases unmatched to any gene: 8. CDR3: CASGLVVSGRSYEQFF. CDR3 nucleotides: TGTGCTAGTGGTTTGGTTGTTAGCGGGAGATCATATGAGCAGTTCTTC.

Here the CDR3 reads CATSTSLAGANIQYF. The CDR3 bases are TGTGCCACCAGCACCTCGCTAGCGGGGGCGAACATTCAGTACTTC. The chain joins TRBV15 to TRBJ2-4, with TRBD2 matching 10 bases. This CDR3 comprises 15 residues. V lost 4 bases and J lost 7; bases outside the gene matches: 7. The germline gives CDR1 LNHNV, CDR2 YYDKDF (reference sequence).

The V gene is TRBV10-3, the J gene TRBJ2-3; 8 nucleotides line up with TRBD2. The V and J ends lost 6 bases and 1 base, in that order; junction bases with no gene match: 3. CDR1 ENHRY and CDR2 SYGVKD come from the germline V gene. This CDR3 is built from 14 residues. The CDR3 loop is CAIRGLGGTDTQYF. CDR3 nucleotides: TGTGCCATCAGGGGACTAGGGGGCACAGATACGCAGTATTTT.

This clone was picked up a small number of times. The chain combines TRBV14 with TRBJ2-1; 9 bases fit TRBD2. The CDR3 sequence is 15 residues long. Germline V lookup: CDR1 SGHDN, CDR2 FVKESK. The ends lost 4 bases at V and 3 bases at J; junction bases unmatched: 4. CDR3 bases: TGTGCCAGCAGCCTTAGCGGGGGCCTCTACAATGAGCAGTTCTTC. Translating gives CASSLSGGLYNEQFF.

The V and J genes are TRBV28 and TRBJ1-2, with D possibly TRBD1 on 6 matching bases. The CDR3 is 13 amino acids. V was trimmed by 5 bases and J by 8 bases, leaving 15 bases between them. Germline CDR1 reads MDHEN; CDR2 reads SYDVKM. CDR3 residues: CASSLNRVRGYTF. DNA of the CDR3: TGTGCCAGCAGTCTGAACAGGGTGCGGGGCTACACCTTC.

This clone was detected only a few times. CDR3 nucleotide sequence: TGTGCCAGCAGCTTGGAACAGGCCTATGGCTACACCTTC. Translation: CASSLEQAYGYTF. This sequence joins TRBV5-5 and TRBJ1-2; D perhaps matches TRBD1 (5 bases). V gave up 0 bases and J gave up 4 bases, with 7 bases separating them. The CDR3 sequence is 13 residues long. Germline V gene data show CDR1 as SGHKS and CDR2 as YYEKEE (reference sequence).

The chain is built from TRBV5-4 and TRBJ1-4, with D maybe TRBD1 (6 bases). V shed 0 bases and J shed 11 bases, with 11 bases lying between them. CDR1 is SGHNT and CDR2 is YYREEE in the germline V gene (reference sequence). The CDR3 length is 13 residues. The CDR3 is CASSLADSWKLFF. CDR3 DNA: TGTGCCAGCAGCTTGGCGGACAGCTGGAAACTGTTTTTT.